This is a list of T cell receptor beta chains from one sample in a study of OX40 agonist ivuxolimab in advanced cancers. Measured with immunoSEQ multiplex PCR; TCRdb has only the in-frame clones, and not every one. The data contain 50,000 to 70,000 clones, around 83% of them singletons. Sequenced material: CD4+ or CD8+ T cells sorted from blood, taken in a trial of the OX40 agonist ivuxolimab. These receptors were collected from an adult with an advanced solid tumor such as melanoma, head and neck, liver or kidney cancer. CDR3s include the opening cysteine and the closing phenylalanine or tryptophan. D genes are given only for firm matches. Not all rows give a size; the values are once, few, many and, for expanded clones, a class.

cdr3_aa	cdr3_nt	clone_size	d_call	j_call	v_call	cdr3_length
CASKLAGGPYEQYF	TGTGCCAGCAAACTAGCGGGAGGGCCGTACGAGCAGTACTTC	NA	TRBD2	TRBJ2-7	TRBV5-4	14
CASSFVLSGETQYF	TGTGCCAGCAGCTTTGTCCTTAGCGGGGAGACCCAGTACTTC	NA	TRBD2	TRBJ2-5	TRBV5-4	14
CASSGGFQETQYF	TGTGCCAGCAGTGGAGGCTTCCAAGAGACCCAGTACTTC	NA	NA	TRBJ2-5	TRBV2	13
CASSLGRIYGYTF	TGTGCCAGCAGCTTAGGGCGAATCTATGGCTACACCTTC	few	NA	TRBJ1-2	TRBV7-3	13
CASSELAGGLDTQYF	TGTGCCAGCAGTGAGTTGGCGGGAGGGTTAGATACGCAGTATTTT	NA	TRBD2	TRBJ2-3	TRBV2	15
CASSLSSGGSYEQYF	TGTGCCAGCAGCTTGTCGTCCGGGGGATCCTACGAGCAGTACTTC	NA	NA	TRBJ2-7	TRBV5-4	15
CASSDQSGDTTDTQYF	TGTGCCAGCAGCGACCAGTCGGGAGATACGACAGATACGCAGTATTTT	NA	NA	TRBJ2-3	TRBV5-4	16
CATLGTGGHEQYF	TGTGCCACTCTCGGGACAGGGGGCCACGAGCAGTACTTC	NA	TRBD1	TRBJ2-7	TRBV25-1	13
CAGRQGAGNTIYF	TGTGCCGGACGACAGGGCGCCGGAAACACCATATATTTT	NA	TRBD1	TRBJ1-3	TRBV6-1	13
CASSPPGSYEQYF	TGTGCCAGCTCACCCCCGGGTTCCTACGAGCAGTACTTC	NA	NA	TRBJ2-7	TRBV18	13
CASSSTGGGGTEAFF	TGTGCCAGCAGCTCGACCGGGGGCGGGGGCACTGAAGCTTTCTTT	NA	NA	TRBJ1-1	TRBV2	15
CASSVTGGQETQYF	TGTGCCAGCAGCGTTACAGGGGGACAAGAGACCCAGTACTTC	NA	TRBD1	TRBJ2-5	TRBV7-2	14
CASSQKDGTDYEQYF	TGTGCCAGCAGCCAAAAGGACGGGACAGACTACGAGCAGTACTTC	NA	TRBD1	TRBJ2-7	TRBV4-2	15
CAISARQGAGGEETQYF	TGTGCCATCAGTGCTCGACAGGGAGCGGGGGGAGAAGAGACCCAGTACTTC	NA	TRBD2	TRBJ2-5	TRBV10-3	17
CASSPGWGERTEAFF	TGTGCCAGCAGCCCTGGGTGGGGAGAAAGGACTGAAGCTTTCTTT	NA	NA	TRBJ1-1	TRBV7-9	15
CAISESPAGAGNEQFF	TGTGCCATCAGTGAGTCCCCAGCGGGAGCTGGCAATGAGCAGTTCTTC	NA	TRBD2	TRBJ2-1	TRBV10-3	16
CASSLGEDYEQYF	TGTGCCAGCAGCTTGGGGGAAGACTACGAGCAGTACTTC	once	NA	TRBJ2-7	TRBV11-3	13
CAWSVGLENTEAFF	TGTGCCTGGAGTGTAGGTTTAGAGAACACTGAAGCTTTCTTT	NA	NA	TRBJ1-1	TRBV30	14
CASSGGRPSRSGNTIYF	TGCGCCAGCAGCGGAGGGAGGCCATCTCGCTCTGGAAACACCATATATTTT	NA	NA	TRBJ1-3	TRBV4-1	17
CASIGQRRNEQYF	TGCGCCAGCATTGGACAACGCCGAAATGAGCAGTACTTC	NA	NA	TRBJ2-7	TRBV10-2	13
CATSRDHPAQHF	TGTGCCACCAGCAGAGACCATCCGGCCCAGCATTTT	few	NA	TRBJ1-5	TRBV15	12
CAISEPGGRETQYF	TGTGCCATCAGTGAGCCGGGGGGGCGGGAGACCCAGTACTTC	NA	TRBD2	TRBJ2-5	TRBV10-3	14
CTSSQEETRTYEQYF	TGCACCAGCAGCCAGGAGGAGACACGAACCTACGAGCAGTACTTC	NA	NA	TRBJ2-7	TRBV1	15
CASSAYRGPTDTQYF	TGTGCCAGCAGCGCCTACAGGGGACCCACAGATACGCAGTATTTT	NA	TRBD1	TRBJ2-3	TRBV5-4	15
CASSPPWSGGMNEQFF	TGTGCCAGCAGTCCCCCGTGGTCAGGGGGCATGAATGAGCAGTTCTTC	NA	TRBD1	TRBJ2-1	TRBV27	16
CASTPVSKGARVENTEAFF	TGCGCCAGCACCCCAGTGTCTAAGGGAGCGAGGGTAGAGAACACTGAAGCTTTCTTT	once	NA	TRBJ1-1	TRBV5-1	19
CASSLQGQGSTNTEAFF	TGTGCCAGCTCACTACAGGGACAGGGAAGCACGAACACTGAAGCTTTCTTT	NA	TRBD1	TRBJ1-1	TRBV18	17
CSHGLPGGDTQYF	TGCAGCCACGGACTGCCGGGCGGGGATACGCAGTATTTT	NA	NA	TRBJ2-3	TRBV29-1	13